The rows below give T cell receptor beta chains drawn from one sample of a study of shared clonotypes between healthy human individuals. TCRdb's copy holds only in-frame clones and misses some; the assay was immunoSEQ multiplex PCR. Of about 2.4 million clones in the sample, 80% to 95% were seen once. The sample taken for sequencing was naive CD4+ T cells from PBMCs. All receptors come from a man aged 18 to 35 in good health. Some clones in this sample may be carry-over from other donors' samples. The CDR3 runs from the conserved cysteine through the conserved F or W. A D gene is named only where the DNA matches it firmly. Clone size appears in some rows only: once, few, many, or a class for an expanded clone.

cdr3_nt: TGTGCCAGCAGCTTTTGGGTAAAGGGGACAACTAATGAAAAACTGTTTTTT
cdr3_aa: CASSFWVKGTTNEKLFF
clone_size: -
v_call: TRBV11-3
j_call: TRBJ1-4
d_call: -

cdr3_nt: TGTGCCGGGTTCGGAGCAGGCCCAGATACGCAGTATTTT
cdr3_aa: CAGFGAGPDTQYF
clone_size: once
v_call: TRBV7-9
j_call: TRBJ2-3
d_call: -

cdr3_nt: TGTGCCAGCAGCTTTTACTCCGGGACTAGCACAGATACGCAGTATTTT
cdr3_aa: CASSFYSGTSTDTQYF
clone_size: -
v_call: TRBV27
j_call: TRBJ2-3
d_call: -

cdr3_nt: TGTGCCAGCAGCGTAATTGGCGGGAGTGCCGGGGAGCTGTTTTTT
cdr3_aa: CASSVIGGSAGELFF
clone_size: -
v_call: TRBV9
j_call: TRBJ2-2
d_call: TRBD2

cdr3_nt: TGTGCCAGTAGTCTCCCGTATTTGGGCTCAGATACGCAGTATTTT
cdr3_aa: CASSLPYLGSDTQYF
clone_size: -
v_call: TRBV19
j_call: TRBJ2-3
d_call: -

cdr3_nt: TGTGCCAGCAGCTCCCAGCGGGGCTCCTACAATGAGCAGTTCTTC
cdr3_aa: CASSSQRGSYNEQFF
clone_size: -
v_call: TRBV7-2
j_call: TRBJ2-1
d_call: TRBD2

cdr3_nt: TGCGCCAGCAGCCTTGACAGAATGAACACTGAAGCTTTCTTT
cdr3_aa: CASSLDRMNTEAFF
clone_size: -
v_call: TRBV5-1
j_call: TRBJ1-1
d_call: -

cdr3_nt: TGTGCCAGCTCACCACAGGGATCCTACGAGCAGTACTTC
cdr3_aa: CASSPQGSYEQYF
clone_size: -
v_call: TRBV18
j_call: TRBJ2-7
d_call: -

cdr3_nt: TGCAGCGTGGAACTGGGACAGGACAATGAGCAGTTCTTC
cdr3_aa: CSVELGQDNEQFF
clone_size: -
v_call: TRBV29-1
j_call: TRBJ2-1
d_call: TRBD1

cdr3_nt: TGTGCCAGCAGTTTGACTAGCGGGTGGAGGAATGAGCAGTTCTTC
cdr3_aa: CASSLTSGWRNEQFF
clone_size: once
v_call: TRBV28
j_call: TRBJ2-1
d_call: TRBD2

cdr3_nt: TGTGCCAGCAGTCAACGACAGGGGCGATCTGGGGCCAACGTCCTGACTTTC
cdr3_aa: CASSQRQGRSGANVLTF
clone_size: -
v_call: TRBV11-2
j_call: TRBJ2-6
d_call: TRBD1

cdr3_nt: TGTGCCAGCAGCGGGGCAGATGAAAAACTGTTTTTT
cdr3_aa: CASSGADEKLFF
clone_size: -
v_call: TRBV6-5
j_call: TRBJ1-4
d_call: -

cdr3_nt: TGTGCCAGCAGCTTAGTGGTGGGGGGCTACGAGCAGTACTTC
cdr3_aa: CASSLVVGGYEQYF
clone_size: -
v_call: TRBV11-2
j_call: TRBJ2-7
d_call: -

cdr3_nt: TGTGCCAGCAGCAACCCCGTCCGGGAGCCCCGCCGGGAGCTGTTTTTT
cdr3_aa: CASSNPVREPRRELFF
clone_size: -
v_call: TRBV7-9
j_call: TRBJ2-2
d_call: -

cdr3_nt: TGTGCCAGCAGCTTAGAAGGTCCGGGGGGCGAGCAGTACTTC
cdr3_aa: CASSLEGPGGEQYF
clone_size: -
v_call: TRBV7-7
j_call: TRBJ2-7
d_call: TRBD2

cdr3_nt: TGCGCCAGCAGCATGGGCCAGCCTAATGAAAAACTGTTTTTT
cdr3_aa: CASSMGQPNEKLFF
clone_size: once
v_call: TRBV5-1
j_call: TRBJ1-4
d_call: -

cdr3_nt: TGTGCCAGCAGTGGAGGGGGGAGCTCCTACAATGAGCAGTTCTTC
cdr3_aa: CASSGGGSSYNEQFF
clone_size: -
v_call: TRBV6-1
j_call: TRBJ2-1
d_call: -

cdr3_nt: TGCGCCAGCAGCCCGCACGGGTTCAAAAACATTCAGTACTTC
cdr3_aa: CASSPHGFKNIQYF
clone_size: -
v_call: TRBV4-3
j_call: TRBJ2-4
d_call: -

cdr3_nt: TGCAGCGTTTACTACAGAAGCACAGATACGCAGTATTTT
cdr3_aa: CSVYYRSTDTQYF
clone_size: -
v_call: TRBV29-1
j_call: TRBJ2-3
d_call: -

cdr3_nt: TGTGCCAGCAGCGAGGACAGGGAGGGCCAGCCCCAGCATTTT
cdr3_aa: CASSEDREGQPQHF
clone_size: -
v_call: TRBV2
j_call: TRBJ1-5
d_call: TRBD1

cdr3_nt: TGTGCCAGCAGTCCCCCTGCCCGACAGGAAAACTATGGCTACACCTTC
cdr3_aa: CASSPPARQENYGYTF
clone_size: -
v_call: TRBV2
j_call: TRBJ1-2
d_call: -

cdr3_nt: TGTGCCAGCGGACAGGGAGGGGTCCAAGAGACCCAGTACTTC
cdr3_aa: CASGQGGVQETQYF
clone_size: once
v_call: TRBV28
j_call: TRBJ2-5
d_call: -

cdr3_nt: TGTGCCAGCAGATCGCAGCCTGGCACCGGGGAGCTGTTTTTT
cdr3_aa: CASRSQPGTGELFF
clone_size: -
v_call: TRBV6-1
j_call: TRBJ2-2
d_call: -

cdr3_nt: TGTGCCAGCAGCCTGAGGGGACCCTACGAGCAGTACTTC
cdr3_aa: CASSLRGPYEQYF
clone_size: -
v_call: TRBV6-1
j_call: TRBJ2-7
d_call: -

cdr3_nt: TGTGCCAGCAGCGTAGTGGTGAGCGGGGAGCTGTTTTTT
cdr3_aa: CASSVVVSGELFF
clone_size: -
v_call: TRBV9
j_call: TRBJ2-2
d_call: -

cdr3_nt: TGTGCCAGCAGCTTCAGGGGTTCCGAAAAACTGTTTTTT
cdr3_aa: CASSFRGSEKLFF
clone_size: -
v_call: TRBV5-4
j_call: TRBJ1-4
d_call: -

cdr3_nt: TGTGCCAGCAGTACGGGCTCCTACGAGCAGTACTTC
cdr3_aa: CASSTGSYEQYF
clone_size: once
v_call: TRBV5-4
j_call: TRBJ2-7
d_call: -

cdr3_nt: TGCGCCAGCAGCCCGGACAAGGTCCAAGAGACCCAGTACTTC
cdr3_aa: CASSPDKVQETQYF
clone_size: -
v_call: TRBV4-1
j_call: TRBJ2-5
d_call: -

cdr3_nt: TGTGCCAGCAGCTTCGCACCGGGACAGGGGTCTTTCAATGAGCAGTTCTTC
cdr3_aa: CASSFAPGQGSFNEQFF
clone_size: -
v_call: TRBV7-9
j_call: TRBJ2-1
d_call: TRBD1

cdr3_nt: TGTGCCAGCAGCCGGGGGGCGCGAGGGGCCAACGTCCTGACTTTC
cdr3_aa: CASSRGARGANVLTF
clone_size: -
v_call: TRBV9
j_call: TRBJ2-6
d_call: -

cdr3_nt: TGTGCCAGCTCACCGAGTGTCTCGCTCGTCACTGAAGCTTTCTTT
cdr3_aa: CASSPSVSLVTEAFF
clone_size: -
v_call: TRBV18
j_call: TRBJ1-1
d_call: -

cdr3_nt: TGTGCCAGCAGCCAATGGGTGGGACCCAGCTATGGCTACACCTTC
cdr3_aa: CASSQWVGPSYGYTF
clone_size: -
v_call: TRBV14
j_call: TRBJ1-2
d_call: -

cdr3_nt: TGTGCCAGCTCCGAGACCCAGGGGGCTTTTAGCAAAAACATTCAGTACTTC
cdr3_aa: CASSETQGAFSKNIQYF
clone_size: -
v_call: TRBV28
j_call: TRBJ2-4
d_call: TRBD1

cdr3_nt: TGTGCCAGCAGGGGCGGGAATGAGCAGTTCTTC
cdr3_aa: CASRGGNEQFF
clone_size: few
v_call: TRBV2
j_call: TRBJ2-1
d_call: -

cdr3_nt: TGTGCCAGCAGTTCCCCCGGTTCTGGCTACACCTTC
cdr3_aa: CASSSPGSGYTF
clone_size: -
v_call: TRBV28
j_call: TRBJ1-2
d_call: -

cdr3_nt: TGTGCCAGCAGCTTGGGCGGGTCGAACACTGAAGCTTTCTTT
cdr3_aa: CASSLGGSNTEAFF
clone_size: -
v_call: TRBV11-3
j_call: TRBJ1-1
d_call: -

cdr3_nt: TGCGCCAGCAGCTTGGGGCTAGCGGGGATTAGCACAGATACGCAGTATTTT
cdr3_aa: CASSLGLAGISTDTQYF
clone_size: -
v_call: TRBV5-1
j_call: TRBJ2-3
d_call: TRBD2